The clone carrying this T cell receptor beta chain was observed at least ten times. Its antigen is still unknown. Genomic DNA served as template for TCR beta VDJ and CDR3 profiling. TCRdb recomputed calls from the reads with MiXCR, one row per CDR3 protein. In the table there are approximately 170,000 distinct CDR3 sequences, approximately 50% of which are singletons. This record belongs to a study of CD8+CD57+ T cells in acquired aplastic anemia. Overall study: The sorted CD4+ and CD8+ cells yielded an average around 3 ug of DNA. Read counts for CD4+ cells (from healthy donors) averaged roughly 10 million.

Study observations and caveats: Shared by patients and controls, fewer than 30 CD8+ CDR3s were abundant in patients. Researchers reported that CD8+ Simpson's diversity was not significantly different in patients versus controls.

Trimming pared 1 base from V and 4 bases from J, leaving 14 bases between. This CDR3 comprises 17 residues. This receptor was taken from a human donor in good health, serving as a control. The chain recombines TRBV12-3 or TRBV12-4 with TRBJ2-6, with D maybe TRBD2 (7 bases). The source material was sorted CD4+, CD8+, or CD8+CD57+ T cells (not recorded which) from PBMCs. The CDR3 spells CASSLGGGGSGANVLTF. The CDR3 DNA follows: TGTGCCAGCAGTTTAGGTGGGGGGGGCTCGGGGGCCAACGTCCTGACTTTC.